This T cell receptor beta chain was sequenced in a study of T cell responses to AZD1222 COVID-19 vaccine. Regarding this clone: Its specificity is not known.

Study-wide results and caveats: Without day 14 samples, only post-peak T cell repertoires were studied. The sample set comprised mostly white British donors with more females, and clonal diversity was possibly underestimated. Nearly half of unique spike-specific TCRs reportedly avoided B.1.351 and B.1.1.7 mutated regions.

Clones were read by immunoSEQ multiplex PCR, and TCRdb kept only the in-frame ones, dropping some. The sample contains about 130,000 clones, about four fifths of which appear only once. The CDR3 has 13 amino acids. The V end lost 2 bases, the J end lost 0 bases, and 5 bases lay between the germline ends. Germline V gene lookup returns CDR1 SGHRS and CDR2 YFSETQ. Material: peripheral blood, obtained on day 0 of AZD1222 vaccination. The chain employs TRBV5-1 and TRBJ1-1; D is unclear. This receptor was obtained from an adult in good health. CDR3 loop: CASSFSLNTEAFF. The CDR3 region has the DNA TGCGCCAGCAGCTTTAGTCTGAACACTGAAGCTTTCTTT. The variable domain in full, completed from reference TRBV5-1 and TRBJ1-1, reads KAGVTQTPRYLIKTRGQQVTLSCSPISGHRSVSWYQQTPGQGLQFLFEYFSETQRNKGNFPGRFSGRQFSNSRSEMNVSTLELGDSALYLCASSFSLNTEAFFGQGTRLTVV.